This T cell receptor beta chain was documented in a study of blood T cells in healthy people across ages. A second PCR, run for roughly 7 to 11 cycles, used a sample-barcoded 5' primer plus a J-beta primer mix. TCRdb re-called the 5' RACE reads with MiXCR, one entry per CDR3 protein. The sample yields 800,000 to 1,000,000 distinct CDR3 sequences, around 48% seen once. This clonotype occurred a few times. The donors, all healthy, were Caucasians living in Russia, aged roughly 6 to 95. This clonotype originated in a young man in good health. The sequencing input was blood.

In nucleotides, the CDR3 is TGCGCCAGCAGCTTGGTAGCGGACACCGGGGAGCTGTTTTTT. Protein: CASSLVADTGELFF. The chain joins TRBV5-1 to TRBJ2-2; D might be TRBD2 (6 bases). CDR1 and CDR2 from the germline V gene are SGHRS and YFSETQ. Between the trimmed V and J ends, which lost 0 bases and 3 bases, there was a span of 6 bases. The CDR3 runs 14 residues.